This TCR beta chain was captured in a study of siplizumab effects on memory and regulatory T cells. Study-wide results and limits: The authors mapped only a minor fraction of alloreactive clones to unstimulated subsets. Where siplizumab was present, mappable alloreactive CD4+ clones averaged around 63% Treg-derived, compared with less than 35% in controls. There appeared to be greater diversity in naive T cells than in memory cells, and naive T cells seemed major contributors to the alloresponse.

Per sample, the assay covered about 9.5 x 10^4 TCR templates. Profiling relied on immunoSEQ multiplex PCR, and the TCRdb table lists in-frame clones only, not all of them. The table has 80,000 to 130,000 clones, about 93% seen once. Comment on this clone: What it binds is not known.

The germline V gene encodes CDR1 LNHDA and CDR2 SQIVND (reference sequence). Trimming shortened V by 5 bases and J by 6 bases, and 14 bases separated the two germline ends. There are 14 residues in the CDR3. The chain links TRBV19 to TRBJ1-5; perhaps TRBD1 as D (6 bases). Material for sequencing was Tregs sorted from blood. The clonotype comes from a human donor in good health. CDR3 region: CASSVTGSGQPQHF. CDR3 bases: TGTGCCAGTAGTGTGACAGGTTCGGGTCAGCCCCAGCATTTT.